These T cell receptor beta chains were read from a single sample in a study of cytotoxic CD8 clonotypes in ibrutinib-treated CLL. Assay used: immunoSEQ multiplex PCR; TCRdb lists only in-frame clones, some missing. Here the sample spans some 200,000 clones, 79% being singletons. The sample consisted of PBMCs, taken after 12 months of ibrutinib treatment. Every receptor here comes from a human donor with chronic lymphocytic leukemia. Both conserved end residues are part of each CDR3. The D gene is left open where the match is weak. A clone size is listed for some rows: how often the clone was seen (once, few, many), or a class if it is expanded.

TGTGCCAGCAGCCCCCGTCCCAATGAGCAGTTCTTC CASSPRPNEQFF . TRBJ2-1 once TRBV7-9
TGCGCCAGCAGGTTTGGGTCTTTGGAAGACACTGAAGCTTTCTTT CASRFGSLEDTEAFF . TRBJ1-1 . TRBV5-1
TGTGCCAGCAGCCGGCTAGCGGGCGGAGAGACCCAGTACTTC CASSRLAGGETQYF TRBD2 TRBJ2-5 . TRBV7-2
TGTGCCAGTAGTATATGGGTGTCGACTGAAGCTTTCTTT CASSIWVSTEAFF . TRBJ1-1 . TRBV19
TGTGCCAGCTCACCGGGGCAGATCGATGGCTACACCTTC CASSPGQIDGYTF . TRBJ1-2 . TRBV18
TGTGCCAGCAGCTTAGGGGCTAGCGGGGGACCATGGACCCAGTACTTC CASSLGASGGPWTQYF TRBD2 TRBJ2-5 . TRBV7-2
TGTGCCAGCAGCGAGCGGAGCAATCAGCCCCAGCATTTT CASSERSNQPQHF . TRBJ1-5 . TRBV9
TGTGCCAGCAGCCTTGGGGGACGCTCTGGAAACACCATATATTTT CASSLGGRSGNTIYF . TRBJ1-3 . TRBV28
TGTGCCAGCAGCTTAGTTTTTCATCGTGGCTCTGGGGCCAACGTCCTGACTTTC CASSLVFHRGSGANVLTF . TRBJ2-6 . TRBV7-6
TGTGCCTGGAACCCTCAGGGGGGATCTGAAGCTTTCTTT CAWNPQGGSEAFF TRBD1 TRBJ1-1 . TRBV30
TGTGCCAGCAGTGATATCGGAGGGTTGTCCTACGAGCAGTACTTC CASSDIGGLSYEQYF . TRBJ2-7 . TRBV2